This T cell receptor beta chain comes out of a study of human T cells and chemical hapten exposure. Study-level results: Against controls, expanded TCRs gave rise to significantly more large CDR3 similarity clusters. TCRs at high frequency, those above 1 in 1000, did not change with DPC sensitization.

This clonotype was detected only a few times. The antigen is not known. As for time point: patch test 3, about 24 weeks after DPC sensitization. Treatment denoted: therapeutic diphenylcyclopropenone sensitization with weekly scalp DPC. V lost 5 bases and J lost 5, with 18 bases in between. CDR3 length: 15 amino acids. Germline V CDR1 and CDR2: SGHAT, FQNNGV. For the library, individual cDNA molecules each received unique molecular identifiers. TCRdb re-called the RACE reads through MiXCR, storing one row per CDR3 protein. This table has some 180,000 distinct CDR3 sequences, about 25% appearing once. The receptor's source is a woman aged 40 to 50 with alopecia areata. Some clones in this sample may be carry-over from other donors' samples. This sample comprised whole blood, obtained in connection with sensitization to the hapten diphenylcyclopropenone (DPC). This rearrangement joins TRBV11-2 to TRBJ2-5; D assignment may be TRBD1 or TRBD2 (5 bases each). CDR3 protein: CASSNRDHGYETQYF. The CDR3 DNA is TGTGCCAGCAGCAACCGGGACCACGGTTACGAGACCCAGTACTTC. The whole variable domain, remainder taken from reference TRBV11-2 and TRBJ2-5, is EAGVAQSPRYKIIEKRQSVAFWCNPISGHATLYWYQQILGQGPKLLIQFQNNGVVDDSQLPKDRFSAERLKGVDSTLKIQPAKLEDSAVYLCASSNRDHGYETQYFGPGTRLLVL.